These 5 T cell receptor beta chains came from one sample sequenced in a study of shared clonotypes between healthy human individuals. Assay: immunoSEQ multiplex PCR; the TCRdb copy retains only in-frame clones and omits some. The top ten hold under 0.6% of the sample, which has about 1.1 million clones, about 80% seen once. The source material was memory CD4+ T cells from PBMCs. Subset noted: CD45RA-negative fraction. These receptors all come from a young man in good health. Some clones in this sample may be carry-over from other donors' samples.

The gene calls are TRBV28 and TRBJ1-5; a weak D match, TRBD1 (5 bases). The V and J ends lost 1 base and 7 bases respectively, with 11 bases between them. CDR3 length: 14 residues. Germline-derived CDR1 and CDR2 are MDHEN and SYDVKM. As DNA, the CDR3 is TGTGCCAGCAGTTTATCATATGGGGGGCAGCCCCAGCATTTT. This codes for CASSLSYGGQPQHF.

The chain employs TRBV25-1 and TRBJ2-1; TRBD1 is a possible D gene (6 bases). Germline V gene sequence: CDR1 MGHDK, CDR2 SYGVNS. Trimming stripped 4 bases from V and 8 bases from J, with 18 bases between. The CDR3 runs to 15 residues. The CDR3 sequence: CASSAHTGLWDEQFF. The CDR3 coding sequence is TGTGCCAGCAGTGCTCATACAGGGTTGTGGGATGAGCAGTTCTTC.

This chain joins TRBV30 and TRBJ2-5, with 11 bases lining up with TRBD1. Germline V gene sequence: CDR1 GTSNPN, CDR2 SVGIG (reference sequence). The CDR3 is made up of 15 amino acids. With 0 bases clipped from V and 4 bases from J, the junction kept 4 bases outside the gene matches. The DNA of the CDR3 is TGTGCCTGGAGTGTCACCGGGACAGGGGGAGAGACCCAGTACTTC. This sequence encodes CAWSVTGTGGETQYF.

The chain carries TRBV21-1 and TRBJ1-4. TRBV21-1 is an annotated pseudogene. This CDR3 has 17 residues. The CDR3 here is CASSPWTASATNEKLFF. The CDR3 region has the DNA TGTGCCAGCAGCCCCTGGACGGCTAGTGCAACTAATGAAAAACTGTTTTTT.

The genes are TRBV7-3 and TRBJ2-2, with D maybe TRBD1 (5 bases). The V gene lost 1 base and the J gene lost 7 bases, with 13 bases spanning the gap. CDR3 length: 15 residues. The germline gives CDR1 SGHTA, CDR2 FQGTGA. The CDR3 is CASSLIGRANGELFF. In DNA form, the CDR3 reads TGTGCCAGCAGCTTAATAGGCAGGGCGAACGGGGAGCTGTTTTTT.